The sequence of this T cell receptor (beta chain) was determined in a study of OX40 agonist ivuxolimab in advanced cancers. Across the whole study: Clinicians treated patients with ivuxolimab, an agonistic anti-OX40 (CD134) antibody.

Clones were sequenced by immunoSEQ multiplex PCR, and TCRdb holds only the in-frame ones, with some missing. Among 71,000 or so clones listed, approximately 78% were seen once. Germline V gives CDR1 MGHDK, CDR2 SYGVNS. V was clipped by 2 bases and J by 0 bases, with 18 bases between them. The CDR3 consists of 18 residues. This TCR came from an adult with an advanced solid tumor such as melanoma, head and neck, liver or kidney cancer. Material: CD4+ or CD8+ T cells sorted from blood, obtained in a trial of the OX40 agonist ivuxolimab. The gene calls are TRBV25-1 and TRBJ2-3, with no clear D. CDR3 coding DNA: TGTGCCAGCAGTGAAAAAAAGGTGCAGAACAAAAGCACAGATACGCAGTATTTT. Protein product: CASSEKKVQNKSTDTQYF.